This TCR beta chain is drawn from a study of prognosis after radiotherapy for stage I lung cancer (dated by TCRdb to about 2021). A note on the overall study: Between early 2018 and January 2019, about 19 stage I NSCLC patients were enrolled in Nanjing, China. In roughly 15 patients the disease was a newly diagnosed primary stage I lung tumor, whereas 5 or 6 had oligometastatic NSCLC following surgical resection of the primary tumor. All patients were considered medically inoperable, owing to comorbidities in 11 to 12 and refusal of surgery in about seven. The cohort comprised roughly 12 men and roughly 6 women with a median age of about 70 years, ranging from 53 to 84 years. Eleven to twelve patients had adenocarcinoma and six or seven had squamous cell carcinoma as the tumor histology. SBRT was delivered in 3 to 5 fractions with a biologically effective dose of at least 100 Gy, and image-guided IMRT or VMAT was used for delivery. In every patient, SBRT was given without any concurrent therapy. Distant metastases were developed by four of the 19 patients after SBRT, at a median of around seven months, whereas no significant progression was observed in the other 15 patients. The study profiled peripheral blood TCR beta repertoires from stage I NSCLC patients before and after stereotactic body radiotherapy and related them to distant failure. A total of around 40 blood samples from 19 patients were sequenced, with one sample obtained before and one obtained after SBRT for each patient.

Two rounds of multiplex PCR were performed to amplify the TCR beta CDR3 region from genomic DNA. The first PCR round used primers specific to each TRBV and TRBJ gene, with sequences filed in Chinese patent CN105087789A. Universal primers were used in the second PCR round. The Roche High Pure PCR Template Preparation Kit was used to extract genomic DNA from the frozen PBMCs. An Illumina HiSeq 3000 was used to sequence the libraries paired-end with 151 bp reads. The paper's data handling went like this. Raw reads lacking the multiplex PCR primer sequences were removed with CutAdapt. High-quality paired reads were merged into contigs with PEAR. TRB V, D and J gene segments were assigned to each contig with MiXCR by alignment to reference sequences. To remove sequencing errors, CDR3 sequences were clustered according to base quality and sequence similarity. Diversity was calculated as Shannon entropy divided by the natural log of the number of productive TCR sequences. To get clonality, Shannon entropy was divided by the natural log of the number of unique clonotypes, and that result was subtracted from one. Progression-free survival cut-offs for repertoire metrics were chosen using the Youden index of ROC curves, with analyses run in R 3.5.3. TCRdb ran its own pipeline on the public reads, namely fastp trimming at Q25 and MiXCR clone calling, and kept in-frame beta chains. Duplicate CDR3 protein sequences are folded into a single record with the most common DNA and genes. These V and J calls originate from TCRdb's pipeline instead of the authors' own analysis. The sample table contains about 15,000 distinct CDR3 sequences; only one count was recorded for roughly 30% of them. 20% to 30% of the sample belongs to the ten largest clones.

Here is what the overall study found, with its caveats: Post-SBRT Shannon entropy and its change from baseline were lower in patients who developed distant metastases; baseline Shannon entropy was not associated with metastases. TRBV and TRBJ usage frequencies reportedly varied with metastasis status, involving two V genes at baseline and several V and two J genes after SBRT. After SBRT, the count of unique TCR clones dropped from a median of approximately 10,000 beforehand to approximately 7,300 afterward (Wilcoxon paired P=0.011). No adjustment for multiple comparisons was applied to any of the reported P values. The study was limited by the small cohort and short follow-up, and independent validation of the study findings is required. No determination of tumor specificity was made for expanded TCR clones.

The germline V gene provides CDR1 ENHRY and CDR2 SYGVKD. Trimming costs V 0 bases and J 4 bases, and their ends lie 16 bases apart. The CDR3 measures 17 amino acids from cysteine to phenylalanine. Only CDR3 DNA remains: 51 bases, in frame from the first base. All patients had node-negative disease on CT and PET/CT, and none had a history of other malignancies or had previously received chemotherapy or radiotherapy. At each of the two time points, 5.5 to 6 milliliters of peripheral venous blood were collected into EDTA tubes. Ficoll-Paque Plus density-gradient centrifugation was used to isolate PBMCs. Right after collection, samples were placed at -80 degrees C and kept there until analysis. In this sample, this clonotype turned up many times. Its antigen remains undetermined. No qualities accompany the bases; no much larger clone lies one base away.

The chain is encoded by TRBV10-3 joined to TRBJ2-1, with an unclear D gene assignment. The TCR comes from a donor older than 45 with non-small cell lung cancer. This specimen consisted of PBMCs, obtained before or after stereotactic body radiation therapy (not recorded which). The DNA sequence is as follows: TGTGCCATCAGTGAGTCGCCTCTTTGGCCCCTTTACAATGAGCAGTTCTTC. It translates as CAISESPLWPLYNEQFF.